The 25 T cell receptor beta chains presented below share a single source sample, sequenced in a study of T cell responses to AZD1222 COVID-19 vaccine. Profiled with immunoSEQ multiplex PCR; TCRdb holds only in-frame clones, not every one. Of roughly 100,000 clones in the sample, around 89% are singletons; the top ten hold 1.5% to 2%. The sequenced sample was peripheral blood, obtained on day 0 of AZD1222 vaccination. Receptors originate from an adult in good health.

J is TRBJ2-5 and V is TRBV29-1; no clear D. Germline V gene data show CDR1 as SQVTM and CDR2 as ANQGSEA. V was cut by 2 bases and J by 3 bases, with 10 bases left in between. The CDR3 consists of 13 residues. The CDR3 DNA is TGCAGCGTTGAATACGTTCCAGAAGAGACCCAGTACTTC. It encodes CSVEYVPEETQYF. The full variable domain, in which reference TRBV29-1 and TRBJ2-5 provide the parts outside the CDR3, is SAVISQKPSRDICQRGTSLTIQCQVDSQVTMMFWYRQQPGQSLTLIATANQGSEATYESGFVIDKFPISRPNLTFSTLTVSNMSPEDSSIYLCSVEYVPEETQYFGPGTRLLVL.

This clone was found once. This chain joins TRBV7-8 and TRBJ1-6, with TRBD1 matching over 9 bases. Trimming at V came to 5 bases and at J to 11 bases, leaving 7 bases not matched to a gene. Germline V gene sequence: CDR1 SGHVS, CDR2 FQNEAQ. CDR3 length: 14 amino acids. This chain's CDR3 is CASSGTGFGAPLHF. CDR3 DNA sequence: TGTGCCAGCAGCGGGACAGGGTTTGGGGCACCCCTCCACTTT.

The rearrangement links TRBV28 to TRBJ2-1; weak D call: TRBD2 (6 bases). The germline V gene encodes CDR1 MDHEN and CDR2 SYDVKM. The CDR3 consists of 14 residues. The V end lost 8 bases, the J end lost 13 bases, and 24 bases lay between the germline ends. Here the CDR3 DNA reads TGTGCCAGCTGGCAAGGAGGGCTGGTAACCTCTCAGTTCTTC. Residues: CASWQGGLVTSQFF.

The rearrangement links TRBV5-1 to TRBJ1-1, with D tentatively TRBD1 (6 bases). Trimming left V 7 bases short and J 2 bases short, with 12 bases between. This CDR3 is 13 amino acids long. Germline V gene lookup returns CDR1 SGHRS and CDR2 YFSETQ. In DNA, the CDR3 is TGCGCCAGCTCGATGACAGGAAACACTGAAGCTTTCTTT. It is translated as CASSMTGNTEAFF.

V usage is TRBV28 and J usage is TRBJ2-2; 8 bases are a match to TRBD1. This CDR3 contains 15 residues. Trimming took 7 bases from V and 1 from J; bases not matched to a gene: 5. Germline CDR1 and CDR2: MDHEN and SYDVKM. The CDR3 loop is CASTPGQENTGELFF. CDR3 DNA: TGTGCCAGCACACCGGGACAGGAGAACACCGGGGAGCTGTTTTTT.

The rearrangement links TRBV7-6 to TRBJ1-2; D not resolved. The germline V gene has CDR1 SGHVS and CDR2 FNYEAQ. The CDR3 consists of 15 residues. V lost 2 bases to trimming and J lost 4 bases, with 14 bases between them. This CDR3 is CASSLSSGYSYGYTF. The CDR3, as DNA: TGTGCCAGCAGCTTATCTTCGGGGTATAGCTATGGCTACACCTTC.

The chain uses TRBV2 and TRBJ1-5; D gene ambiguous. This CDR3 comprises 13 residues. Trimming left V 11 bases short and J 7 bases short, with 18 bases between. Looked up from germline, CDR1 is SNHLY and CDR2 is FYNNEI. CDR3 loop: CASREENGQPQHF. The CDR3 DNA sequence: TGTGCCTCGCGGGAGGAGAACGGGCAGCCCCAGCATTTT.

Only a few counts were recorded for this clone. J is TRBJ1-4 and V is TRBV7-9, with 7 nucleotides matching TRBD1. Germline V CDR1 and CDR2: SEHNR, FQNEAQ (reference sequence). The ends lost 2 bases at V and 6 bases at J; junction bases unmatched: 6. The CDR3 loop spans 15 amino acids. The CDR3 loop is CASSLRTGIHEKLFF. Here the CDR3 DNA reads TGTGCCAGCAGCTTAAGGACAGGCATACATGAAAAACTGTTTTTT.

This sequence joins TRBV19 and TRBJ1-5; D ambiguous. V was cut by 5 bases and J by 4 bases, with 9 bases left in between. In germline, CDR1 is LNHDA, CDR2 SQIVND (reference sequence). CDR3 length: 13 amino acids. The CDR3 DNA reads as TGTGCCAGTAGTGGTAGGGAGAATCAGCCCCAGCATTTT. It encodes CASSGRENQPQHF.

The genes are TRBV10-3 and TRBJ1-2, with 12 bases lining up with TRBD1. V shed 5 bases, J shed 6 bases, and the junction held 10 bases outside the gene matches. Germline V gene lookup returns CDR1 ENHRY and CDR2 SYGVKD. This CDR3 comprises 16 residues. CDR3 region: CAISLGTGGALDGYTF. CDR3 sequence (DNA): TGTGCCATCAGTCTAGGGACAGGGGGCGCGCTGGATGGCTACACCTTC.

This chain connects TRBV5-5 to TRBJ1-1; a possible D gene is TRBD1 (5 bases). The V end lost 1 base, the J end lost 6 bases, and 16 bases lay between the germline ends. CDR3 length: 15 amino acids. CDR1 is SGHKS, CDR2 YYEKEE, per germline (reference sequence). In DNA form, the CDR3 reads TGTGCCAGCAGCTTGTTCGGGGGAAGGGTGGCTGAAGCTTTCTTT. This codes for CASSLFGGRVAEAFF.

This rearrangement joins TRBV12-3 or TRBV12-4 to TRBJ2-1; no clear D gene. The CDR3 is made up of 12 amino acids. Trimming removed 3 bases at V and 9 bases at J, with 9 bases between. The CDR3 here is CASSFSGGEQFF. DNA of the CDR3: TGTGCCAGCAGTTTTTCGGGTGGTGAGCAGTTCTTC.

V is TRBV5-1 and J is TRBJ2-7, with D tentatively TRBD1 (5 bases). The CDR3 is made up of 14 amino acids. V was shortened by 2 bases and J by 4 bases, with 13 bases between the two germline ends. Germline lookup yields CDR1 SGHRS and CDR2 YFSETQ. CDR3 nucleotides: TGCGCCAGCAGCTTAACGAGACAGAGATACGAGCAGTACTTC. Encoded protein: CASSLTRQRYEQYF.

The rearrangement uses TRBV6-5 and TRBJ1-2; possibly TRBD1 for D (6 bases). Trimming removed 2 bases from V and 4 bases from J, with 11 bases in between. The CDR3 is 14 amino acids. The germline CDR1 and CDR2 sequences are MNHEY and SVGAGI. CDR3 nucleotide sequence: TGTGCCAGCAGTTACGGGGGCGCGGGCTATGGCTACACCTTC. Its translation is CASSYGGAGYGYTF.

The chain couples TRBV7-2 to TRBJ2-2; 10 positions agree with TRBD1. CDR3 length: 15 residues. Germline CDR1 reads SGHTA; CDR2 reads FQGNSA. J gave up 5 bases and V 6 bases, and 6 bases lay outside the gene matches. The CDR3 coding sequence is TGTGCCAGCAGTCAGACAGGGGGCTCGACCGGGGAGCTGTTTTTT. It encodes CASSQTGGSTGELFF.

V gene TRBV7-8 combines with J gene TRBJ1-3, with D tentatively TRBD1 (6 bases). The CDR3 contains 15 residues. V lost 5 bases and J lost 2, with 13 bases in between. Looked up from germline, CDR1 is SGHVS and CDR2 is FQNEAQ. The DNA of the CDR3 is TGTGCCAGCAGCGAACAGGGTATGACTGGAAACACCATATATTTT. Protein: CASSEQGMTGNTIYF.

The chain joins TRBV9 to TRBJ2-5; no firm D call. Trimming removed 0 bases at V and 5 bases at J, with 11 bases between. CDR1 is SGDLS and CDR2 is YYNGEE in the germline V gene. CDR3 length: 14 amino acids. DNA for the CDR3: TGTGCCAGCAGCGTAGGGGTGGCGACGGAGACCCAGTACTTC. Translated: CASSVGVATETQYF.

The chain carries TRBV5-5 and TRBJ2-2; D unresolved. With 4 bases removed from V and 4 bases from J, the gap between germline ends came to 8 bases. Germline V gene lookup returns CDR1 SGHKS and CDR2 YYEKEE (reference sequence). There are 13 residues in the CDR3. The CDR3 here is CASSPLTTGELFF. The CDR3 DNA sequence: TGTGCCAGCAGCCCCCTGACCACCGGGGAGCTGTTTTTT.

The sample holds one count of this clone. This chain joins TRBV4-2 and TRBJ2-3; TRBD2 aligns across 9 bases. The V and J ends lost 2 bases and 5 bases, in that order; junction bases with no gene match: 2. The CDR3 has 14 amino acids. Per germline, CDR1 LGHNA and CDR2 YNFKEQ. The CDR3 spells CASSQKAGGDTQYF. CDR3 DNA: TGTGCCAGCAGCCAAAAAGCGGGGGGAGATACGCAGTATTTT.

The V and J genes are TRBV9 and TRBJ2-7; maybe TRBD1 (5 bases). Looked up from germline, CDR1 is SGDLS and CDR2 is YYNGEE. V lost 0 bases to trimming and J lost 0 bases, with 10 bases between them. The CDR3 spans 15 residues. In DNA, the CDR3 is TGTGCCAGCAGCGTAGGGGGCCCTTACTCCTACGAGCAGTACTTC. This encodes CASSVGGPYSYEQYF.

The genes are TRBV6-5 and TRBJ2-7; 7 nucleotides agree with TRBD1. Germline V gene lookup returns CDR1 MNHEY and CDR2 SVGAGI. The CDR3 covers 15 residues. V gave up 7 bases and J gave up 3 bases; unmatched junction bases: 12. The chain's CDR3 is CASKLIEGASYEQYF. The CDR3 DNA sequence: TGTGCCAGCAAACTAATAGAGGGGGCGAGCTACGAGCAGTACTTC.

The rearrangement joins TRBV4-1 to TRBJ1-4; no firm D call. The CDR3 loop spans 16 amino acids. V lost 3 bases and J 8 bases, leaving 19 bases between the germline ends. Per the germline V gene, CDR1 is MGHRA and CDR2 is YSYEKL. The CDR3 nucleotides are TGCGCCAGCAGCCACGTGTTCAAGGGTGCGGACGAAAAACTGTTTTTT. Its translation: CASSHVFKGADEKLFF.

Here the CDR3 reads CASSFRGGGSPLHF. Here the CDR3 DNA reads TGTGCCAGCAGCTTCAGGGGAGGTGGTTCACCCCTCCACTTT. V is TRBV13 and J is TRBJ1-6; D is perhaps TRBD1 (6 bases). The germline CDR1 and CDR2 sequences are PRHDT and FYEKMQ (reference sequence). The CDR3 runs to 14 residues. Trimming pared 3 bases from V and 9 bases from J, leaving 12 bases between.

The chain carries TRBV7-3 and TRBJ2-1; possible D gene TRBD2, 5 bases. Deletions cut 5 bases from V and 4 bases from J, with 15 bases between. The CDR3 loop spans 15 amino acids. CDR1 and CDR2 (germline): SGHTA, FQGTGA. CDR3 residues: CASSLGLGRYNEQFF. CDR3 nucleotides: TGTGCCAGCAGCCTAGGACTGGGTCGATACAATGAGCAGTTCTTC.

The chain employs TRBV10-3 and TRBJ2-3; no firm D call. Per germline, CDR1 ENHRY and CDR2 SYGVKD. This CDR3 is built from 15 residues. Trimming pared 8 bases from V and 0 bases from J, leaving 15 bases between. The CDR3 protein is CAIGRPPQSTDTQYF. CDR3 bases: TGTGCCATCGGAAGGCCCCCCCAGAGCACAGATACGCAGTATTTT.